This T cell receptor (beta chain) was observed in a study of a mutant IDH1 vaccine in newly diagnosed glioma. Time point given: week 35, safety follow-up. What each vaccine dose contained was 300 ug of mutant IDH1 20-mer peptide, accompanied by topical imiquimod. Germline V CDR1 and CDR2: MRHNA, SNTAGT. CDR3 size: 13 residues. V was cut by 2 bases and J by 9 bases, with 11 bases left in between. Using immunoSEQ multiplex PCR, the repertoire was profiled, and TCRdb retains in-frame clones only, with some absent. The sample contains tens of thousands of clones, around 74% of which appear only once. A word on this clone: Its antigen is unknown.

The receptor comes from a man in his fifties with glioma. The specimen comprised PBMCs, sampled from a glioma patient whose treatment included an IDH1 peptide vaccine. The chain employs TRBV6-4 and TRBJ2-1; tentatively, D is TRBD2 (6 bases). DNA for the CDR3: TGTGCCAGCAGTGACCAAAGGGGAGGTGAGCAGTTCTTC. It yields the protein CASSDQRGGEQFF.